This T cell receptor beta chain derives from a study of identical twins. One entry per CDR3 protein, called by TCRdb with MiXCR from the 5' RACE reads. The table has more than 1.5 million distinct CDR3 sequences, around 33% seen once. Deletions cut 2 bases from V and 2 bases from J, with 10 bases between. Germline V lookup: CDR1 GTSNPN, CDR2 SVGIG (reference sequence). The CDR3 sequence is 14 residues long. The sequenced sample was cord blood. The receptor's source is a newborn girl in good health. This chain joins TRBV30 and TRBJ1-5; unclear D gene. The CDR3 DNA follows: TGTGCCTGGAGTCGCCTAGGGCGCAATCAGCCCCAGCATTTT. Amino acid sequence: CAWSRLGRNQPQHF.